The 23 T cell receptor beta chains given below trace back to one sample, sequenced in a study of blood T cell repertoires in COVID-19 (dated by TCRdb to the early 2020s). The method behind the library was the immunoSEQ multiplex PCR assay. TCRdb mirrors the immuneACCESS table, restricted to in-frame sequences. Some clones are absent from its copies; in checked studies, under half trace to an unresolved V gene, and the reason for the others is unknown. The sample data list some 140,000 clones, and about 79% of these were observed just once. In total, the top ten clones hold more than 8.5% of the sample. Input material: PBMCs or T cells enriched from blood (not recorded which). The receptors come from a man aged 45-65 years who had recovered from COVID-19.

The genes are TRBV6-4 and TRBJ1-5; possible D gene TRBD1, 6 bases. In germline, CDR1 is MRHNA, CDR2 SNTAGT. This CDR3 has 18 residues. V was trimmed by 6 bases and J by 4 bases, leaving 25 bases between them. The CDR3 DNA sequence: TGTGCCAGCAGGCGGCCGGGACAAGGTGCCGAGTCAAATCAGCCCCAGCATTTT. The encoded protein is CASRRPGQGAESNQPQHF.

The chain employs TRBV19 and TRBJ1-3; unclear D gene. V lost 5 bases and J 0 bases, leaving 11 bases between the germline ends. Germline V CDR1 and CDR2: LNHDA, SQIVND (reference sequence). CDR3 length: 15 residues. CDR3 protein: CASSLESVSGNTIYF. DNA for the CDR3: TGTGCCAGTAGTCTCGAGAGTGTCTCTGGAAACACCATATATTTT.

The rearrangement joins TRBV9 to TRBJ1-3; 7 bases agree with TRBD1. The junction had 5 bases not matched to a gene; V was cut back by 3 bases and J by 2 bases. Germline CDR1 is SGDLS and CDR2 is YYNGEE. The CDR3 spans 15 residues. The DNA for the CDR3 is TGTGCCAGCAGCGCCCAGGGGGGCCCTGGAAACACCATATATTTT. Translation: CASSAQGGPGNTIYF.

The genes are TRBV27 and TRBJ1-1; TRBD1 matches 8 bases. The CDR3 spans 15 residues. V gave up 8 bases and J gave up 6 bases; unmatched junction bases: 14. CDR1 is MNHEY, CDR2 SMNVEV, per germline (reference sequence). The DNA of the CDR3 is TGTGCCAGCGCAATCCAGGGGGCGCAATTCGCTGAAGCTTTCTTT. Translating gives CASAIQGAQFAEAFF.

DNA of the CDR3: TGTGCCAGTAGTATAAACCGGGACAGGGTCAGCTACGAGCAGTTCTTC. Residues: CASSINRDRVSYEQFF. The V call is TRBV19, the J call TRBJ2-1; 9 bases fit TRBD1. Looked up from germline, CDR1 is LNHDA and CDR2 is SQIVND (reference sequence). The CDR3 loop spans 16 amino acids. Germline trimming cut 2 bases from V and 10 bases from J; bases unmatched to any gene: 12.

This clone was observed once. The rearrangement links TRBV28 to TRBJ2-3; D ambiguous. Trimming left V 10 bases short and J 3 bases short, with 14 bases between. The CDR3 contains 13 residues. Germline CDR1 and CDR2: MDHEN and SYDVKM. The CDR3 bases are TGTGCCATCAACGGGTTTCGGACAGATACGCAGTATTTT. Translated, it gives CAINGFRTDTQYF. Combining the CDR3 with reference TRBV28 and TRBJ2-3 gives the whole variable domain DVKVTQSSRYLVKRTGEKVFLECVQDMDHENMFWYRQDPGLGLRLIYFSYDVKMKEKGDIPEGYSVSREKKERFSLILESASTNQTSMYLCAINGFRTDTQYFGPGTRLTVL.

About this clone: Germline and junction disagree at one end, which may indicate a read error. The chain employs TRBV5-8 and TRBJ2-1; tentatively, D is TRBD1 (7 bases). Germline V lookup: CDR1 SGHTS, CDR2 YDEGEE. The CDR3 loop spans 12 amino acids. The chain's CDR3 is CASSIQGTLPVF. CDR3 bases: TGTGCCAGCAGCATACAGGGGACTCTTCCGGTCTTC.

This clone was detected only once. The V and J genes are TRBV9 and TRBJ1-3; the D gene is possibly TRBD1 (6 bases). CDR1 SGDLS and CDR2 YYNGEE come from the germline V gene. The CDR3 loop spans 15 amino acids. V dropped 0 bases and J dropped 7 bases, with 14 bases sitting between them. CDR3 DNA: TGTGCCAGCAGCGTAGCGGGGACAATAGGTAACACCATATATTTT. Its protein product is CASSVAGTIGNTIYF. Full variable domain (remainder filled in from reference TRBV9 and TRBJ1-3): DSGVTQTPKHLITATGQRVTLRCSPRSGDLSVYWYQQSLDQGLQFLIQYYNGEERAKGNILERFSAQQFPDLHSELNLSSLELGDSALYFCASSVAGTIGNTIYFGEGSWLTVV.

This sequence joins TRBV19 and TRBJ1-2; 8 positions match TRBD1. The CDR3 has 15 residues. V lost 4 bases, J lost 4 bases, and 8 bases stayed unmatched. CDR1 is LNHDA and CDR2 is SQIVND in the germline V gene (reference sequence). The chain's CDR3 is CASSTTGVLFYGYTF. In nucleotides, the CDR3 is TGTGCCAGTAGTACGACAGGGGTGCTTTTCTATGGCTACACCTTC.

The sample holds one count of this clone. The chain uses TRBV7-3 and TRBJ2-7; D is perhaps TRBD2 (5 bases). This CDR3 is built from 15 residues. Trimming shortened V by 2 bases and J by 5 bases, and 16 bases separated the two germline ends. Germline assignment: CDR1 SGHTA and CDR2 FQGTGA. The DNA for the CDR3 is TGTGCCAGCAGCTTAGGAGGAAGGAAGATAGACGAGCAGTACTTC. Encoded protein: CASSLGGRKIDEQYF.

The chain uses TRBV7-8 and TRBJ2-1; 9 bases map to TRBD2. Trimming at V came to 5 bases and at J to 5 bases, leaving 10 bases not matched to a gene. Germline V gene lookup returns CDR1 SGHVS and CDR2 FQNEAQ. CDR3 length: 16 amino acids. The CDR3 sequence: CASSPRASGVNNEQFF. Here the CDR3 DNA reads TGTGCCAGCAGCCCAAGGGCTAGCGGGGTTAACAATGAGCAGTTCTTC. The whole variable domain, filled in from reference TRBV7-8 and TRBJ2-1, reads GAGVSQSPRYKVAKRGQDVALRCDPISGHVSLFWYQQALGQGPEFLTYFQNEAQLDKSGLPSDRFFAERPEGSVSTLKIQRTQQEDSAVYLCASSPRASGVNNEQFFGPGTRLTVL.

The CDR3 is CASTTTGFSFGQYF. For the CDR3, the DNA is TGTGCCAGCACCACGACAGGGTTTTCGTTCGGGCAGTACTTC. The gene calls are TRBV28 and TRBJ2-7, with TRBD1 matching over 7 bases. V was pared by 7 bases and J by 9 bases, with 15 bases of the junction left unmatched. CDR3 length: 14 amino acids. Germline CDR1 reads MDHEN; CDR2 reads SYDVKM.

The chain carries TRBV10-2 and TRBJ2-5; TRBD2 matches at 15 bases. Trimming removed 2 bases from V and 2 bases from J; junction bases left unmatched: 6. CDR1 is WSHSY and CDR2 is SAAADI in the germline V gene. The CDR3 sequence is 18 residues long. The CDR3 coding sequence is TGCGCCAGCAGTGAGGAGGGACTAGCGGGGGGTAGACAAGAGACCCAGTACTTC. This gives the protein CASSEEGLAGGRQETQYF.

The chain carries TRBV27 and TRBJ2-5, with D possibly TRBD2 on 5 matching bases. Looked up from germline, CDR1 is MNHEY and CDR2 is SMNVEV (reference sequence). V was trimmed by 3 bases and J by 1 base, leaving 24 bases between them. This CDR3 comprises 19 residues. The CDR3: CASSFQFPGSAKFQETQYF. Here the CDR3 DNA reads TGTGCCAGCAGTTTCCAGTTTCCGGGGTCGGCGAAATTCCAAGAGACCCAGTACTTC.

The V and J genes are TRBV20-1 and TRBJ1-1; D is unclear. V gave up 3 bases and J gave up 7 bases, with 18 bases separating them. The CDR3 contains 14 residues. Germline V gene sequence: CDR1 DFQATT, CDR2 SNEGSKA (reference sequence). The CDR3 coding sequence is TGCAGTGCTAGTACGGGGAGGGATAAGGATGAAGCTTTCTTT. It codes for CSASTGRDKDEAFF.

The rearrangement links TRBV11-2 to TRBJ2-7, with 9 nucleotides matching TRBD1. V shed 2 bases, J shed 7 bases, and the junction held 15 bases outside the gene matches. The CDR3 spans 17 residues. Germline V CDR1 and CDR2: SGHAT, FQNNGV. Written as DNA, the CDR3 is TGTGCCAGCAGCTTAAGAGAGGGGTACAGGGGGCCAGTTGAGCAGTACTTC. Translated: CASSLREGYRGPVEQYF.

The J gene is TRBJ2-7, the V gene TRBV29-1; TRBD2 matches 12 bases. The CDR3 covers 15 residues. The ends lost 4 bases at V and 5 bases at J; junction bases unmatched: 9. Germline values: CDR1 SQVTM, CDR2 ANQGSEA. DNA for the CDR3: TGCAGCGTTGGTCTAGCGGGGGGGTTCAAGGACGAGCAGTACTTC. Translating gives CSVGLAGGFKDEQYF.

The chain carries TRBV12-5 and TRBJ1-1, with 9 bases matching TRBD1. Trimming took 8 bases from V and 6 from J; bases not matched to a gene: 10. Germline CDR1 and CDR2: LGHNT and FRNRAP. CDR3 size: 14 residues. CDR3 DNA sequence: TGTGCTAGTCGGGGACAGGGCTCGGGATCTGAAGCTTTCTTT. Residues: CASRGQGSGSEAFF.

In its sample, this clone was seen once. The chain recombines TRBV6-5 with TRBJ1-4; D uncertain. Trimming left V 0 bases short and J 0 bases short, with 5 bases between. The CDR3 is 15 residues long. From germline, CDR1 is MNHEY and CDR2 SVGAGI. The CDR3 region is CASSYSAATNEKLFF. The CDR3 DNA reads TGTGCCAGCAGTTACTCGGCCGCAACTAATGAAAAACTGTTTTTT.

The table lists this clone with a count of one. CDR3 loop: CASSPGTSPSSYNEQFF. CDR3 coding DNA: TGTGCCAGTAGTCCAGGGACTAGCCCGAGCTCCTACAATGAGCAGTTCTTC. The rearrangement links TRBV19 to TRBJ2-1; 9 bases map to TRBD2. The CDR3 length is 17 residues. The junction had 8 bases not matched to a gene; V was cut back by 5 bases and J by 0 bases. Germline lookup yields CDR1 LNHDA and CDR2 SQIVND (reference sequence).

This chain links TRBV2 with TRBJ1-2; a possible D gene is TRBD1 (6 bases). The germline gives CDR1 SNHLY, CDR2 FYNNEI. The CDR3 runs to 13 residues. The germline V and J ends were trimmed by 2 bases and 8 bases, with 12 bases remaining between them. The CDR3, as DNA: TGTGCCAGCAGTGAATCGGGACAACGAGGCTACACCTTC. Its translation is CASSESGQRGYTF.

The chain has TRBV18 and TRBJ1-1; 10 positions agree with TRBD1. Germline CDR1 reads KGHSH; CDR2 reads LQKENI. The CDR3 sequence is 14 residues long. V shed 10 bases and J 4 bases; nucleotides not matched to a gene: 9. The CDR3 sequence is CANPPGQGTTEAFF. The DNA of the CDR3 is TGTGCCAATCCCCCGGGACAGGGGACCACTGAAGCTTTCTTT.

V usage is TRBV7-2 and J usage is TRBJ2-7; D is possibly TRBD1 (6 bases). The CDR3 has 14 residues. V was cut by 1 base and J by 5 bases, with 12 bases left in between. Looked up from germline, CDR1 is SGHTA and CDR2 is FQGNSA. CDR3 in DNA: TGTGCCAGCAGCTTAGTCAGAAGGGGGAACGAGCAGTACTTC. This translates into CASSLVRRGNEQYF.